A single sample gave rise to the 19 T cell receptor beta chains below, sequenced in a study of PD-1 blockade in mismatch repair-deficient tumors. Generated by immunoSEQ multiplex PCR, the TCRdb table keeps only in-frame clones and is missing some. The sample lists 20,000 to 25,000 clones; approximately 84% were seen once. The starting material was peripheral blood, obtained 2 weeks after starting pembrolizumab. These receptors all come from an adult with mismatch repair-deficient cancer.

The rearrangement links TRBV15 to TRBJ2-7; D might be TRBD1 (6 bases). V was shortened by 1 base and J by 6 bases, with 16 bases between the two germline ends. The V gene's germline CDR1 is LNHNV and CDR2 YYDKDF (reference sequence). The CDR3 is 15 amino acids. For the CDR3, the DNA is TGTGCCACCAGCAGAGGTACAGGGACCGTGACCGAGCAGTACTTC. It yields the protein CATSRGTGTVTEQYF.

V is TRBV14 and J is TRBJ1-4; 8 bases fit TRBD1. Trimming took 3 bases from V and 4 from J; bases not matched to a gene: 7. The germline CDR1 and CDR2 sequences are SGHDN and FVKESK. The CDR3 is 16 amino acids. For the CDR3, the DNA is TGTGCCAGCAGCCATACAAGGACAGGGATTAATGAAAAACTGTTTTTT. This translates into CASSHTRTGINEKLFF.

The gene calls are TRBV4-3 and TRBJ2-2; 10 nucleotides match TRBD1. The CDR3 length is 17 residues. The germline CDR1 and CDR2 sequences are LGHNA and YSLEER. V shed 5 bases, J shed 5 bases, and the junction held 11 bases outside the gene matches. CDR3: CASSLGPDRGRTGELFF. The DNA for the CDR3 is TGCGCCAGCAGCTTAGGCCCCGACAGGGGGCGTACCGGGGAGCTGTTTTTT.

The rearrangement joins TRBV5-4 to TRBJ1-4; maybe TRBD1 (5 bases). In germline, CDR1 is SGHNT, CDR2 YYREEE (reference sequence). The CDR3 loop spans 14 amino acids. With 1 base removed from V and 4 bases from J, the gap between germline ends came to 8 bases. The DNA for the CDR3 is TGTGCCAGCAGCTTGAAGGGGTATAATGAAAAACTGTTTTTT. As protein: CASSLKGYNEKLFF.

The CDR3 DNA is TGTGCCAGCAGTTTGGTACAGATCAATGAAAAACTGTTTTTT. Translating it yields CASSLVQINEKLFF. This chain links TRBV28 with TRBJ1-4; D gene unclear. The CDR3 totals 14 residues. The germline V and J ends were trimmed by 3 bases and 5 bases, with 10 bases remaining between them. CDR1 is MDHEN and CDR2 is SYDVKM in the germline V gene.

The rearrangement joins TRBV21-1 to TRBJ1-2. TRBV21-1 has pseudogene status. The CDR3 extends over 16 amino acids. Written as DNA, the CDR3 is TGTGCCAGCAATCAAGCGAGGGAAGGCTCTAACTATGGCTACACCTTC. Its protein product is CASNQAREGSNYGYTF.

This chain connects TRBV15 to TRBJ2-7, with TRBD2 as a possible D gene (6 bases). Germline CDR1 LNHNV, CDR2 YYDKDF (reference sequence). Trimming removed 1 base at V and 3 bases at J, with 10 bases between. CDR3 length: 14 residues. CDR3 protein: CATSRGGNDYEQYF. CDR3 in DNA: TGTGCCACCAGCAGAGGCGGGAACGACTACGAGCAGTACTTC.

This chain uses TRBV5-5 with TRBJ2-7; weak D call: TRBD2 (6 bases). CDR3 length: 14 residues. Germline lookup yields CDR1 SGHKS and CDR2 YYEKEE (reference sequence). V was clipped by 6 bases and J by 0 bases, with 13 bases between them. The CDR3 DNA sequence: TGTGCCAGCACCCTCGGGACTGCCTCCTACGAGCAGTACTTC. It codes for CASTLGTASYEQYF.

The CDR3 region has the DNA TGTGCCAGCAGCGTGGAGAGTCGCTACACCTTC. Its translation: CASSVESRYTF. The chain uses TRBV9 and TRBJ1-2; D call uncertain. This CDR3 spans 11 amino acids. Germline V gives CDR1 SGDLS, CDR2 YYNGEE. V was shortened by 2 bases and J by 9 bases, with 8 bases between the two germline ends.

This clone was seen more than once but under ten times. The chain links TRBV7-9 to TRBJ1-2; D remains unclear. Germline loops: CDR1 SEHNR, CDR2 FQNEAQ (reference sequence). The CDR3 sequence is 14 residues long. V lost 5 bases to trimming and J lost 0 bases, with 10 bases between them. The CDR3 coding sequence is TGTGCCAGCAGCCCCCTATCTCCTAACTATGGCTACACCTTC. Translation: CASSPLSPNYGYTF. The full variable domain, rest sourced from reference TRBV7-9 and TRBJ1-2, is DTGVSQNPRHKITKRGQNVTFRCDPISEHNRLYWYRQTLGQGPEFLTYFQNEAQLEKSRLLSDRFSAERPKGSFSTLEIQRTEQGDSAMYLCASSPLSPNYGYTFGSGTRLTVV.

The chain joins TRBV7-8 to TRBJ2-1; the match to TRBD2 covers 13 bases. This CDR3 is 17 amino acids long. With V trimmed by 4 bases and J by 8 bases, 11 bases remained unmatched. Germline values: CDR1 SGHVS, CDR2 FQNEAQ. CDR3 in amino acids: CASSSRTSGSPGYEQFF. For the CDR3, the DNA is TGTGCCAGCAGCTCAAGGACTAGCGGGAGCCCCGGGTATGAGCAGTTCTTC.

The V gene is TRBV19, the J gene TRBJ1-2; the D is unclear. The CDR3 covers 13 residues. In germline, CDR1 is LNHDA, CDR2 SQIVND (reference sequence). Trimming removed 3 bases from V and 10 bases from J, with 15 bases in between. The CDR3 loop reads CASSIGQADFYTF. CDR3 nucleotides: TGTGCCAGTAGTATTGGGCAGGCGGATTTCTACACCTTC.

The chain has TRBV28 and TRBJ2-1; perhaps TRBD1 as D (5 bases). The V end lost 6 bases, the J end lost 7 bases, and 22 bases lay between the germline ends. The CDR3 runs to 16 residues. The germline CDR1 and CDR2 sequences are MDHEN and SYDVKM. The CDR3 nucleotides read TGTGCCAGCAGCCACTCGCGTGGCAGGGATAGGAATGAGCAGTTCTTC. This encodes CASSHSRGRDRNEQFF. Together with reference TRBV28 and TRBJ2-1, the CDR3 gives the full variable domain: DVKVTQSSRYLVKRTGEKVFLECVQDMDHENMFWYRQDPGLGLRLIYFSYDVKMKEKGDIPEGYSVSREKKERFSLILESASTNQTSMYLCASSHSRGRDRNEQFFGPGTRLTVL.

The chain carries TRBV29-1 and TRBJ1-3; the D gene is possibly TRBD1 (6 bases). V gave up 6 bases and J gave up 0 bases, with 12 bases separating them. Germline V CDR1 and CDR2: SQVTM, ANQGSEA. The CDR3 runs to 14 residues. The CDR3 region is CSVDETGSGNTIYF. For the CDR3, the DNA is TGCAGCGTGGACGAGACAGGCTCTGGAAACACCATATATTTT.

V and J are TRBV12-5 and TRBJ2-5, with 13 nucleotides matching TRBD2. The germline gives CDR1 LGHNT, CDR2 FRNRAP. The CDR3 is 17 residues long. Germline trimming cut 6 bases from V and 5 bases from J; bases unmatched to any gene: 12. The chain's CDR3 is CASGLAGGPGRGETQYF. The CDR3 bases are TGTGCTAGTGGACTAGCGGGAGGGCCGGGCCGGGGGGAGACCCAGTACTTC.

The chain has TRBV7-6 and TRBJ2-1; 10 nucleotides align to TRBD1. The germline V gene encodes CDR1 SGHVS and CDR2 FNYEAQ. The CDR3 consists of 16 residues. J lost 12 bases, V lost 1 base, and 12 bases had no gene match. The CDR3 DNA is TGTGCCAGCAGCTTAGTGGGGACAGGGGTTAATTCGGTGCAGTTCTTC. Translated: CASSLVGTGVNSVQFF.

V gene TRBV28 combines with J gene TRBJ2-2, with no clear D. Germline V CDR1 and CDR2: MDHEN, SYDVKM. The CDR3 spans 14 residues. The V end lost 3 bases, the J end lost 5 bases, and 10 bases lay between the germline ends. The CDR3 DNA sequence: TGTGCCAGCAGTTTTATGGGGTTGACCGGGGAGCTGTTTTTT. Amino acid sequence: CASSFMGLTGELFF.

V and J are TRBV11-1 and TRBJ2-7; the D gene could be TRBD1 or TRBD2 (5 bases each). Trimming shortened V by 3 bases and J by 6 bases, and 18 bases separated the two germline ends. CDR1 and CDR2 (germline): SGHAT, FQDESV (reference sequence). This CDR3 is built from 15 residues. CDR3: CASSFGTPGHSEQYF. The CDR3 DNA follows: TGTGCCAGCAGCTTCGGGACCCCGGGCCATTCCGAGCAGTACTTC.

This clone was recorded only once. This chain connects TRBV7-2 to TRBJ2-3, with unresolved D. The CDR3 loop spans 13 amino acids. V gave up 1 base and J gave up 6 bases, with 8 bases separating them. The germline gives CDR1 SGHTA, CDR2 FQGNSA. The CDR3 sequence: CASSLGYLDTQYF. The CDR3 DNA reads TGTGCCAGCAGCTTAGGTTATCTCGATACGCAGTATTTT.